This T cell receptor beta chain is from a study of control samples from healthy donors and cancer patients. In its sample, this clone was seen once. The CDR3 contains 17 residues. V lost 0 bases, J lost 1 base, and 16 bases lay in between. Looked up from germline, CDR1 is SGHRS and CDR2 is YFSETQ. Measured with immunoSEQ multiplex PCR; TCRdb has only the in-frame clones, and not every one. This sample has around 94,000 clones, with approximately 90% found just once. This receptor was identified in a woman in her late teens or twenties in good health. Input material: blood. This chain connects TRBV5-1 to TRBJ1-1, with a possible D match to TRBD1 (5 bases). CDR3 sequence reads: CASSLDIRVAKNTEAFF. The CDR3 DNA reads TGCGCCAGCAGCTTGGACATCAGGGTTGCGAAGAACACTGAAGCTTTCTTT.